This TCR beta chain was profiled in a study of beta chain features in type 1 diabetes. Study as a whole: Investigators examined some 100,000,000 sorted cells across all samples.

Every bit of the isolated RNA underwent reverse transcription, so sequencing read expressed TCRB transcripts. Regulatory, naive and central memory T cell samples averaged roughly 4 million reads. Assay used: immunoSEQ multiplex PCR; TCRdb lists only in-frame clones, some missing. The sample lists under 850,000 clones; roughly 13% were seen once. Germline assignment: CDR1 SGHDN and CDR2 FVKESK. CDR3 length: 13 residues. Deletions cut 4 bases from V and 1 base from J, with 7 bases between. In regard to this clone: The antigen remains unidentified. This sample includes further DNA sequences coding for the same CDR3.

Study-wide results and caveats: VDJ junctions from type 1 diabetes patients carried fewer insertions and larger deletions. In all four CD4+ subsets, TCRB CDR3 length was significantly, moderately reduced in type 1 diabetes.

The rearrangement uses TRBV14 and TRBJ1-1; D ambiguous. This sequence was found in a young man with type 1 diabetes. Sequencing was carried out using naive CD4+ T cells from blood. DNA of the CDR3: TGTGCCAGCAGCCTAACAGAGAACACTGAAGCTTTCTTT. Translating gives CASSLTENTEAFF.